The 25 T cell receptor beta chains presented below share a single source sample, sequenced in a study of T-cell memory formation after mild COVID-19 (dated by TCRdb to the early 2020s). The library was built by means of 5' RACE. The sequencer was an Illumina NovaSeq 6000. The raw public reads went through TCRdb reprocessing: fastp at Q25, MiXCR clone calling, in-frame beta chains kept. Records with the same CDR3 protein are collapsed into one entry carrying the most frequent genes and DNA. Present in this sample are more than 150,000 distinct CDR3 sequences, about 18% of which were seen just once. The top ten constitute more than 3% of the sample. Sequenced: PBMCs or a T cell subset sorted from them (not recorded which). The receptors shown here come from a man aged 18 to 29 who had mild COVID-19 (a few samples of this study predate the infection). The sample titles of this study are shuffled in the database, so cell type and time point are left out; the donor was told from shared clones.

This clonotype turned up a few times. V gene TRBV9 combines with J gene TRBJ2-7, with no clear D. CDR3 size: 13 residues. The germline V gene encodes CDR1 SGDLS and CDR2 YYNGEE. V lost 0 bases to trimming and J lost 5 bases, with 9 bases between them. The CDR3 sequence is CASSVGPLDEQYF. In DNA, the CDR3 is TGTGCCAGCAGCGTAGGCCCCCTGGACGAGCAGTACTTC.

This clonotype was counted only a few times. The chain couples TRBV5-4 to TRBJ2-2, with unresolved D. The CDR3 totals 17 residues. Trimming removed 4 bases from V and 4 bases from J, with 20 bases in between. CDR1 SGHNT and CDR2 YYREEE come from the germline V gene (reference sequence). CDR3 region: CASSTVGGSSLTGELFF. For the CDR3, the DNA is TGTGCCAGCAGCACCGTAGGCGGAAGCAGCCTCACCGGGGAGCTGTTTTTT.

The V and J genes are TRBV9 and TRBJ2-5; D gene unclear. The V and J ends lost 9 bases and 3 bases respectively, with 12 bases between them. There are 12 residues in the CDR3. Germline CDR1 reads SGDLS; CDR2 reads YYNGEE. CDR3 protein: CATQKTKETQYF. CDR3 DNA sequence: TGTGCCACCCAGAAAACCAAAGAGACCCAGTACTTC.

The chain uses TRBV5-5 and TRBJ2-1; 16 positions match TRBD2. In germline, CDR1 is SGHKS, CDR2 YYEKEE (reference sequence). The J segment lost 3 bases and the V segment lost 3 bases, leaving 9 bases of the junction unmatched. This CDR3 region has 19 residues. CDR3 sequence (DNA): TGTGCCAGCAGCTACGCGGGACTAGCGGGGGGGCTAGGCTACAATGAGCAGTTCTTC. This encodes CASSYAGLAGGLGYNEQFF.

This clonotype was seen a few times. The V gene is TRBV7-2, the J gene TRBJ1-2; D possibly corresponds to TRBD1 (6 bases). V lost 3 bases and J 4 bases, leaving 12 bases between the germline ends. CDR1 is SGHTA, CDR2 FQGNSA, per germline. The CDR3 is 14 amino acids. The CDR3 reads CASSFPGQIYGYTF. The CDR3 nucleotides are TGTGCCAGCAGCTTTCCGGGACAAATCTATGGCTACACCTTC.

This clonotype was observed a few times. The chain is built from TRBV29-1 and TRBJ1-2; 7 nucleotides line up with TRBD1. This CDR3 spans 13 amino acids. V shed 4 bases and J 11 bases; nucleotides not matched to a gene: 13. The germline V gene encodes CDR1 SQVTM and CDR2 ANQGSEA. The CDR3 bases are TGCAGCGTTGCCTCGCCCGACAGGGCGCCGTACACCTTC. Protein: CSVASPDRAPYTF.

This sequence joins TRBV3-1 and TRBJ2-7; D is perhaps TRBD2 (6 bases). This CDR3 is built from 13 residues. Germline V gene sequence: CDR1 LGHDT, CDR2 YNNKEL (reference sequence). Trimming pared 0 bases from V and 5 bases from J, leaving 8 bases between. The CDR3 DNA sequence: TGTGCCAGCAGCCAAGACAGGAGGGACGAGCAGTACTTC. It codes for CASSQDRRDEQYF.

J is TRBJ2-1 and V is TRBV12-3 or TRBV12-4, with 7 nucleotides matching TRBD2. V dropped 6 bases and J dropped 2; count of bases not matched to a gene: 7. The CDR3 loop spans 15 amino acids. The CDR3 sequence is CASSLLAPTYNEQFF. CDR3 in DNA: TGTGCCAGCAGCCTACTAGCGCCAACCTACAATGAGCAGTTCTTC.

The V and J genes are TRBV10-3 and TRBJ1-2; 9 bases are shared with TRBD1. The V and J ends lost 8 bases and 7 bases, in that order; junction bases with no gene match: 5. The CDR3 has 12 amino acids. The germline gives CDR1 ENHRY, CDR2 SYGVKD. The CDR3 loop is CAILQGASGYTF. The CDR3 bases are TGTGCCATCCTACAGGGGGCAAGTGGCTACACCTTC.

Only a few counts were recorded for this clonotype. The chain employs TRBV6-4 and TRBJ2-1; 7 bases map to TRBD2. CDR1 and CDR2 from the germline V gene are MRHNA and SNTAGT. The V segment lost 5 bases and the J segment 3 bases; nucleotides outside the gene matches: 4. The CDR3 is 14 residues long. CDR3 sequence (DNA): TGTGCCAGCAGTCTAGCGGCCCACTACAATGAGCAGTTCTTC. It is translated as CASSLAAHYNEQFF.

This chain links TRBV4-3 with TRBJ1-4; 8 bases map to TRBD1. The junction had 5 bases not matched to a gene; V was cut back by 4 bases and J by 4 bases. Germline V gives CDR1 LGHNA, CDR2 YSLEER. The CDR3 contains 15 residues. The CDR3 reads CASSPGQGFNEKLFF. CDR3 coding DNA: TGCGCCAGCAGCCCTGGACAGGGTTTTAATGAAAAACTGTTTTTT.

The chain joins TRBV5-1 to TRBJ1-2; 8 bases align to TRBD1. Germline V lookup: CDR1 SGHRS, CDR2 YFSETQ. This CDR3 is built from 15 residues. Trimming cost V 4 bases and J 1 base; bases outside gene matches: 6. The CDR3 nucleotides are TGCGCCAGCAGCCTTGGACAGGGACTTAACTATGGCTACACCTTC. Amino acids: CASSLGQGLNYGYTF.

A few counts support this clonotype. V is TRBV5-1 and J is TRBJ2-5, with D possibly being TRBD2 (6 bases). Trimming removed 2 bases from V and 5 bases from J, with 13 bases in between. Germline CDR1 is SGHRS and CDR2 is YFSETQ. CDR3 size: 14 residues. The CDR3 loop is CASSLRGGGETQYF. DNA for the CDR3: TGCGCCAGCAGCTTACGGGGAGGTGGTGAGACCCAGTACTTC. Full variable domain (rest looked up from reference TRBV5-1 and TRBJ2-5): KAGVTQTPRYLIKTRGQQVTLSCSPISGHRSVSWYQQTPGQGLQFLFEYFSETQRNKGNFPGRFSGRQFSNSRSEMNVSTLELGDSALYLCASSLRGGGETQYFGPGTRLLVL.

The sample holds a few counts of this clonotype. The chain links TRBV7-2 to TRBJ2-5; weak D call: TRBD1 (6 bases). Germline lookup yields CDR1 SGHTA and CDR2 FQGNSA. V shed 3 bases and J shed 0 bases, with 11 bases lying between them. The CDR3 totals 15 residues. The DNA of the CDR3 is TGTGCCAGCAGCTTTGACAGGCAGAACCAAGAGACCCAGTACTTC. The encoded protein is CASSFDRQNQETQYF.

This rearrangement joins TRBV29-1 to TRBJ2-3; the D call may be TRBD1 or TRBD2 (5 bases each). Germline V lookup: CDR1 SQVTM, CDR2 ANQGSEA. The V end was cut by 5 bases, the J end by 7 bases, with 16 bases between. This CDR3 is 13 amino acids long. The CDR3 loop reads CSVHPGASYTQYF. The CDR3 DNA reads as TGCAGCGTTCACCCCGGGGCGTCGTATACGCAGTATTTT.

This clonotype was detected a few times. The V call is TRBV29-1, the J call TRBJ2-3; 9 bases match TRBD1. In germline, CDR1 is SQVTM, CDR2 ANQGSEA. The CDR3 runs 13 residues. V gave up 6 bases and J gave up 4 bases; unmatched junction bases: 5. The CDR3 is CSVYRGLPDTQYF. The CDR3 coding sequence is TGCAGCGTCTACAGGGGGCTGCCAGATACGCAGTATTTT.

This clonotype was detected many times. This chain connects TRBV4-3 to TRBJ2-3; TRBD2 matches 7 bases. CDR3 size: 16 residues. Unmatched junction bases numbered 8, after V lost 0 bases and J lost 5 bases. Germline CDR1 LGHNA, CDR2 YSLEER. The CDR3 here is CASSQDHRTREDTQYF. For the CDR3, the DNA is TGCGCCAGCAGCCAAGATCACCGGACTAGGGAAGATACGCAGTATTTT.

This chain uses TRBV7-2 with TRBJ2-5; 10 bases are shared with TRBD1. V lost 1 base to trimming and J lost 4 bases; unmatched junction nucleotides: 6. Germline V gene data show CDR1 as SGHTA and CDR2 as FQGNSA. The CDR3 consists of 16 residues. Here the CDR3 reads CASSLVGDRGRETQYF. The CDR3 DNA is TGTGCCAGCAGCTTAGTGGGGGACAGGGGTAGAGAGACCCAGTACTTC.

This chain uses TRBV6-5 with TRBJ1-2; tentatively, D is TRBD1 (6 bases). Germline loops: CDR1 MNHEY, CDR2 SVGAGI. Trimming took off 0 bases at V and 7 bases at J, with 12 bases between the two ends. The length of the CDR3 is 14 residues. The CDR3 region has the DNA TGTGCCAGCAGTTACTCGATGCGGGGGCCTGGCTACACCTTC. It specifies CASSYSMRGPGYTF.

This clonotype was recorded a few times. This chain joins TRBV10-3 and TRBJ2-5; 7 nucleotides match TRBD1. V lost 5 bases, J lost 7 bases, and 10 bases stayed unmatched. The CDR3 runs to 14 residues. Germline assignment: CDR1 ENHRY and CDR2 SYGVKD. CDR3 DNA: TGTGCCATCAGTTGGACAGGAGCTGACGGGACCCAGTACTTC. It translates to CAISWTGADGTQYF.

The rearrangement uses TRBV7-9 and TRBJ1-2, with 7 bases aligning to TRBD1. The CDR3 length is 15 residues. With 3 bases clipped from V and 3 bases from J, the junction kept 7 bases outside the gene matches. Germline lookup yields CDR1 SEHNR and CDR2 FQNEAQ (reference sequence). The CDR3 loop is CASSLGQPSHYGYTF. CDR3 coding DNA: TGTGCCAGCAGCTTGGGACAGCCATCCCACTATGGCTACACCTTC.

This clonotype came up a few times. The chain links TRBV4-2 to TRBJ2-5; 9 bases align to TRBD1. V lost 3 bases, J lost 6 bases, and 11 bases stayed unmatched. Germline V lookup: CDR1 LGHNA, CDR2 YNFKEQ. There are 16 residues in the CDR3. As DNA, the CDR3 is TGTGCCAGCAGCCAGCCGGGACAGGGTGGAGTAAAGACCCAGTACTTC. This translates into CASSQPGQGGVKTQYF.

The chain is built from TRBV2 and TRBJ2-1; D is ambiguous. Germline CDR1 and CDR2: SNHLY and FYNNEI. V lost 6 bases and J lost 1, with 4 bases in between. This CDR3 contains 12 residues. The CDR3 nucleotides read TGTGCCAGCAGAGAGTCCTACAATGAGCAGTTCTTC. Translated: CASRESYNEQFF.

In this sample, this clonotype turned up a few times. This rearrangement joins TRBV29-1 to TRBJ1-2; unclear D gene. CDR3 length: 14 amino acids. Germline V gene sequence: CDR1 SQVTM, CDR2 ANQGSEA. Trimming took 1 base from V and 0 from J, leaving 9 bases between them. The CDR3 loop reads CSVEVGVANYGYTF. DNA of the CDR3: TGCAGCGTTGAAGTCGGGGTAGCTAACTATGGCTACACCTTC.

A few counts support this clonotype. This rearrangement joins TRBV9 to TRBJ1-1, with D unresolved. The CDR3 totals 13 residues. V lost 0 bases and J lost 5, with 8 bases in between. The germline gives CDR1 SGDLS, CDR2 YYNGEE. This CDR3 is CASSVDEATEAFF. The CDR3 region has the DNA TGTGCCAGCAGCGTAGATGAAGCGACTGAAGCTTTCTTT.